A selection of T cell receptor beta chains follows, all from one sample in a study of response to subunit inactivated influenza vaccine. TCRdb recomputed calls from the RT-PCR reads with MiXCR, one row per CDR3 protein. The sample has fewer than 550,000 distinct CDR3 sequences, roughly 27% seen once. The sequences come from CD4+ T cells sorted from PBMCs, collected about 5 days after vaccination. Every receptor here comes from a man aged 50-60 years who received an inactivated influenza vaccine. CDR3s include the opening cysteine and the closing phenylalanine or tryptophan. The D gene is left open where the match is weak. The size of a clone is reported for some rows only, either as once, few or many, or as a class for expanded clones.

J: TRBJ2-1; size: few; V: TRBV5-4; D: TRBD2; CDR3: CASSLAPGLAGSSSYNEQFF; DNA: TGTGCCAGCAGCTTGGCTCCGGGACTAGCGGGATCCAGCTCCTACAATGAGCAGTTCTTC
J: TRBJ2-7; size: -; V: TRBV3-1; D: TRBD1; CDR3: CASSRRLDRPYEQYF; DNA: TGTGCCAGCAGTAGACGACTGGACAGGCCCTACGAGCAGTACTTC
J: TRBJ2-1; size: -; V: TRBV5-1; D: -; CDR3: CASSGTTISSYNEQFF; DNA: TGCGCCAGCAGCGGAACGACGATTAGCTCCTACAATGAGCAGTTCTTC
J: TRBJ2-5; size: -; V: TRBV7-8; D: -; CDR3: CASSLAVTQYF; DNA: TGTGCCAGCAGCTTAGCGGTGACCCAGTACTTC
J: TRBJ2-1; size: -; V: TRBV19; D: TRBD2; CDR3: CASRGEGKRGTEQFF; DNA: TGTGCCAGTAGGGGCGAGGGGAAGCGGGGTACTGAGCAGTTCTTC
J: TRBJ2-3; size: -; V: TRBV4-3; D: TRBD2; CDR3: CASSQDGLAGDRTDTQYF; DNA: TGCGCCAGCAGCCAAGATGGGCTAGCGGGGGACCGCACAGATACGCAGTATTTT
J: TRBJ2-5; size: few; V: TRBV2; D: -; CDR3: CASSEVEFQETQYF; DNA: TGTGCCAGCAGTGAAGTTGAGTTCCAAGAGACCCAGTACTTC
J: TRBJ2-3; size: few; V: TRBV11-1; D: -; CDR3: CASSSTRTDTQYF; DNA: TGTGCCAGCAGCTCCACCCGCACAGATACGCAGTATTTT
J: TRBJ1-4; size: few; V: TRBV20-1; D: TRBD1; CDR3: CSATGTGAGKLFF; DNA: TGCAGTGCCACCGGGACAGGGGCGGGAAAACTGTTTTTT
J: TRBJ1-4; size: -; V: TRBV5-1; D: -; CDR3: CASSSGLTNEKQFF; DNA: TGCGCCAGCAGCTCAGGGCTGACTAATGAAAAACAGTTTTTT
J: TRBJ1-5; size: -; V: TRBV20-1; D: -; CDR3: CSARVKGPNQPQHF; DNA: TGCAGTGCTAGAGTAAAGGGGCCCAATCAGCCCCAGCATTTT
J: TRBJ2-7; size: few; V: TRBV7-9; D: -; CDR3: CASSLPRGLGESYEQYF; DNA: TGTGCCAGCAGCCTCCCTAGGGGACTTGGCGAATCCTACGAGCAGTACTTC
J: TRBJ2-1; size: -; V: TRBV25-1; D: -; CDR3: CASSEGWGGAEQFF; DNA: TGTGCCAGCAGTGAGGGTTGGGGGGGCGCCGAGCAGTTCTTC
J: TRBJ2-3; size: few; V: TRBV7-2; D: TRBD2; CDR3: CASSSPNGGGGTDTQYF; DNA: TGTGCCAGCAGCTCCCCGAATGGGGGGGGTGGCACAGATACGCAGTATTTT
J: TRBJ1-2; size: many; V: TRBV4-1; D: -; CDR3: CASRPSALNYGYTF; DNA: TGCGCCAGCAGACCGTCCGCCCTCAACTATGGCTACACCTTC
J: TRBJ1-1; size: many; V: TRBV7-6; D: -; CDR3: CASSSPGRNTEAFF; DNA: TGTGCCAGCAGTAGTCCGGGACGGAACACTGAAGCTTTCTTT
J: TRBJ1-4; size: -; V: TRBV4-1; D: TRBD1; CDR3: CASSQFLQGAGLFF; DNA: TGCGCCAGCAGCCAATTTTTGCAGGGGGCAGGACTGTTTTTT
J: TRBJ2-7; size: few; V: TRBV18; D: TRBD1; CDR3: CASSPDGTGTFGGYEQYF; DNA: TGTGCCAGCTCACCCGATGGGACAGGAACCTTCGGGGGCTACGAGCAGTACTTC
J: TRBJ2-2; size: few; V: TRBV4-3; D: TRBD1; CDR3: CASSRSTGDTGELFF; DNA: TGCGCCAGCAGCCGATCAACAGGGGACACCGGGGAGCTGTTTTTT
J: TRBJ2-5; size: once; V: TRBV29-1; D: -; CDR3: CSVDRVVGETQYF; DNA: TGCAGCGTTGACCGGGTCGTGGGTGAGACCCAGTACTTC
J: TRBJ2-2; size: -; V: TRBV5-1; D: -; CDR3: CASSARGNTGELFF; DNA: TGCGCCAGCAGCGCCCGCGGGAACACCGGGGAGCTGTTTTTT
J: TRBJ1-5; size: -; V: TRBV12-3/TRBV12-4; D: -; CDR3: CASSLGANNQPQHF; DNA: TGTGCCAGCAGTCTAGGGGCGAACAATCAGCCCCAGCATTTT
J: TRBJ2-7; size: few; V: TRBV20-1; D: TRBD2; CDR3: CSAWTSFSYEQYF; DNA: TGCAGTGCGTGGACTAGTTTCTCCTACGAGCAGTACTTC
J: TRBJ2-3; size: -; V: TRBV7-8; D: -; CDR3: CASSTRRAPPDTQYF; DNA: TGTGCCAGCAGCACTAGACGGGCTCCTCCAGATACGCAGTATTTT
J: TRBJ1-1; size: -; V: TRBV20-1; D: -; CDR3: CSPTSGASNTEAFF; DNA: TGCAGCCCGACCTCGGGGGCGTCGAACACTGAAGCTTTCTTT
J: TRBJ2-2; size: -; V: TRBV6-1; D: -; CDR3: CASTVAWGSTGELFF; DNA: TGTGCCAGCACGGTAGCGTGGGGTTCCACCGGGGAGCTGTTTTTT
J: TRBJ2-2; size: -; V: TRBV4-3; D: TRBD2; CDR3: CASSQASGGGELFF; DNA: TGCGCCAGCAGCCAAGCATCGGGGGGCGGGGAGCTGTTTTTT
J: TRBJ2-1; size: few; V: TRBV14; D: -; CDR3: CASSHRRNEQFF; DNA: TGTGCCAGCAGCCATAGGCGCAATGAGCAGTTCTTC
J: TRBJ2-3; size: few; V: TRBV20-1; D: -; CDR3: CSALVTNSADTQYF; DNA: TGCAGTGCCCTCGTAACTAATAGTGCAGATACGCAGTATTTT
J: TRBJ2-7; size: many; V: TRBV7-3; D: TRBD2; CDR3: CASSLSGGRSSYEQYF; DNA: TGTGCCAGCAGCTTATCTGGCGGGAGATCCTCCTACGAGCAGTACTTC
J: TRBJ2-7; size: -; V: TRBV27; D: TRBD1; CDR3: CASSLHRDRGQYEQYF; DNA: TGTGCCAGCAGTTTACATAGGGACAGGGGGCAGTACGAGCAGTACTTC
J: TRBJ2-5; size: -; V: TRBV29-1; D: -; CDR3: CSVGGSQETQYF; DNA: TGCAGCGTCGGTGGCTCACAAGAGACCCAGTACTTC
J: TRBJ2-7; size: few; V: TRBV7-9; D: -; CDR3: CASSLLEGSYEQYF; DNA: TGTGCCAGCAGCTTGCTAGAGGGCTCCTACGAGCAGTACTTC
J: TRBJ2-7; size: few; V: TRBV11-2; D: TRBD2; CDR3: CASSLSGAGNYEQYF; DNA: TGTGCCAGCAGCCTGTCTGGAGCGGGGAACTACGAGCAGTACTTC
J: TRBJ2-5; size: -; V: TRBV12-3/TRBV12-4; D: -; CDR3: CASSPLVGTLQETQYF; DNA: TGTGCCAGCAGTCCCCTCGTCGGGACACTCCAAGAGACCCAGTACTTC
J: TRBJ2-1; size: -; V: TRBV5-5; D: -; CDR3: CASSLVAPFPYNEQFF; DNA: TGTGCCAGCAGCTTGGTAGCGCCATTCCCCTACAATGAGCAGTTCTTC
J: TRBJ2-5; size: few; V: TRBV7-2; D: TRBD1; CDR3: CASSRGQLETQYF; DNA: TGTGCCAGCAGCCGGGGACAGTTGGAGACCCAGTACTTC
J: TRBJ1-1; size: -; V: TRBV5-1; D: -; CDR3: CASSLKRDTEAFF; DNA: TGCGCCAGCAGCTTGAAACGGGACACTGAAGCTTTCTTT
J: TRBJ2-6; size: -; V: TRBV3-1; D: -; CDR3: CASSPSGRLRSGANVLTF; DNA: TGTGCCAGCAGCCCCTCCGGACGTCTACGCTCTGGGGCCAACGTCCTGACTTTC
J: TRBJ2-7; size: -; V: TRBV4-3; D: -; CDR3: CASSQEGITEQYF; DNA: TGCGCCAGCAGCCAAGAGGGAATAACCGAGCAGTACTTC
J: TRBJ2-2; size: few; V: TRBV20-1; D: -; CDR3: CSAKTGEGGELFF; DNA: TGCAGTGCTAAGACAGGGGAGGGCGGGGAGCTGTTTTTT
J: TRBJ2-7; size: -; V: TRBV6-1; D: TRBD1; CDR3: CASRRDSGHEQYF; DNA: TGTGCCAGCAGAAGGGACAGTGGCCACGAGCAGTACTTC
J: TRBJ2-3; size: -; V: TRBV20-1; D: TRBD2; CDR3: CSASGGLVENF; DNA: TGCAGTGCTAGCGGTGGACTAGTAGAGAATTTT
J: TRBJ2-5; size: -; V: TRBV7-2; D: TRBD2; CDR3: CASSLGIAGGETQYF; DNA: TGTGCCAGCAGCTTAGGGATAGCGGGAGGGGAGACCCAGTACTTC
J: TRBJ2-5; size: -; V: TRBV4-2; D: -; CDR3: CASSPLGGSETQYF; DNA: TGTGCCAGCAGCCCGCTGGGGGGATCGGAGACCCAGTACTTC
J: TRBJ2-1; size: once; V: TRBV20-1; D: -; CDR3: CSALNSTFGNEQFF; DNA: TGCAGTGCCCTTAACAGTACCTTTGGGAATGAGCAGTTCTTC
J: TRBJ2-5; size: -; V: TRBV4-2; D: -; CDR3: CASSQEYTGRETQYF; DNA: TGTGCCAGCAGCCAAGAATATACAGGGCGAGAGACCCAGTACTTC
J: TRBJ2-2; size: few; V: TRBV11-2; D: -; CDR3: CASSPTHGFIGELFF; DNA: TGTGCCAGCAGCCCTACCCACGGGTTTATCGGGGAGCTGTTTTTT
J: TRBJ2-7; size: few; V: TRBV5-6; D: -; CDR3: CASRVGQAYEQYF; DNA: TGTGCCAGCCGAGTCGGGCAGGCGTACGAGCAGTACTTC
J: TRBJ2-1; size: few; V: TRBV6-2/TRBV6-3; D: -; CDR3: CASSPRDTSYNEQFF; DNA: TGTGCCAGCAGCCCCCGGGACACATCCTACAATGAGCAGTTCTTC
J: TRBJ2-3; size: few; V: TRBV30; D: -; CDR3: CAWSVQVGDTQYF; DNA: TGTGCCTGGAGTGTACAGGTGGGGGATACGCAGTATTTT
J: TRBJ2-3; size: -; V: TRBV11-2; D: -; CDR3: CASSLVFSAPDTQYF; DNA: TGTGCCAGCAGCTTAGTTTTCTCCGCCCCAGATACGCAGTATTTT
J: TRBJ2-1; size: -; V: TRBV5-1; D: TRBD1; CDR3: CASSAGTVNNEQFF; DNA: TGCGCCAGCAGCGCCGGGACAGTGAACAATGAGCAGTTCTTC
J: TRBJ1-1; size: few; V: TRBV5-1; D: -; CDR3: CASSRSDGDTEAFF; DNA: TGCGCCAGCAGCCGGTCGGACGGTGACACTGAAGCTTTCTTT
J: TRBJ1-1; size: few; V: TRBV7-2; D: TRBD1; CDR3: CASSGWTGSNTEAFF; DNA: TGTGCCAGCAGCGGGTGGACAGGTTCGAACACTGAAGCTTTCTTT